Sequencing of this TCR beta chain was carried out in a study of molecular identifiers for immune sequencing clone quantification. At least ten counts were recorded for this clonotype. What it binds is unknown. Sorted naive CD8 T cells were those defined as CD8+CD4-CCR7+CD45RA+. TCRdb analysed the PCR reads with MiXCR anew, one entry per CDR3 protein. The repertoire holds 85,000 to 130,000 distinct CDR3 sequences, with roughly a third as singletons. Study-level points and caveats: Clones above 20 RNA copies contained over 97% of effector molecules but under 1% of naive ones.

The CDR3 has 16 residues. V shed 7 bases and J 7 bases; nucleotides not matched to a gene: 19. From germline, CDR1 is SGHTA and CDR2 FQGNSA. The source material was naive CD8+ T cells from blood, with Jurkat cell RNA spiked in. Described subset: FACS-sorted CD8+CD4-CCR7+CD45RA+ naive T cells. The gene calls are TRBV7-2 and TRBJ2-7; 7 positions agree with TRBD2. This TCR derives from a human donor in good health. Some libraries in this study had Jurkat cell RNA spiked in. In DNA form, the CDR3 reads TGTGCCAGCACCCCATACGGGTCACTAGCGCGGGGAGAGCAGTACTTC. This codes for CASTPYGSLARGEQYF. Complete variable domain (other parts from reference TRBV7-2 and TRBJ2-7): GAGVSQSPSNKVTEKGKDVELRCDPISGHTALYWYRQSLGQGLEFLIYFQGNSAPDKSGLPSDRFSAERTGGSVSTLTIQRTQQEDSAVYLCASTPYGSLARGEQYFGPGTRLTVT.